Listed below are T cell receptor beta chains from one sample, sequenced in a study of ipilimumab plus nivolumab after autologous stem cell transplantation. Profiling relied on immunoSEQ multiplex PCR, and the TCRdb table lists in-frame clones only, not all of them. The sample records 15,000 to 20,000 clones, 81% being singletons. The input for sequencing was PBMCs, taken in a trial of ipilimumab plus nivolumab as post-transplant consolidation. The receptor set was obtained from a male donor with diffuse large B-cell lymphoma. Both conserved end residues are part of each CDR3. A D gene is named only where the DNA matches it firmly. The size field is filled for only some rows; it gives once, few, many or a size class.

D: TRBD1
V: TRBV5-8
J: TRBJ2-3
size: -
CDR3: CASSLFRSGDRGADTQYF
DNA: TGTGCCAGCAGCTTGTTCCGATCCGGGGACAGGGGGGCAGATACGCAGTATTTT

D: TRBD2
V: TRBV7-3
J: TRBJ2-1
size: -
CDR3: CASSLNRLAGAKAYNEQFF
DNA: TGTGCCAGCAGCTTAAATCGACTAGCGGGAGCCAAGGCCTACAATGAGCAGTTCTTC

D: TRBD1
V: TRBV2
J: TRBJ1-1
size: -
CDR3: CASSGQGVTEAFF
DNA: TGTGCCAGCAGTGGCCAGGGGGTTACTGAAGCTTTCTTT

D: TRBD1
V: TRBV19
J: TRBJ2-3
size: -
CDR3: CASSLDRGLTDTQYF
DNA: TGTGCCAGTAGCTTGGACAGGGGGCTAACAGATACGCAGTATTTT

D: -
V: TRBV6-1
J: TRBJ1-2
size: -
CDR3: CASSEKGSEFYGYTF
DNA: TGTGCCAGCAGTGAAAAAGGTAGCGAATTCTATGGCTACACCTTC

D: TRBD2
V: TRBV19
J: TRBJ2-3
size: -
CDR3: CASSTSLAGTTMVTDTQYF
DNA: TGTGCCAGTAGTACGTCGCTAGCGGGGACAACGATGGTCACAGATACGCAGTATTTT

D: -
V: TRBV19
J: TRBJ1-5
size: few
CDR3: CAPSKVHSNQPQHF
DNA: TGTGCCCCTTCTAAGGTTCATAGCAATCAGCCCCAGCATTTT

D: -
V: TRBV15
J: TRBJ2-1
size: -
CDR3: CATSRTGRWNEQFF
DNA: TGTGCCACCAGCAGAACAGGGCGGTGGAATGAGCAGTTCTTC

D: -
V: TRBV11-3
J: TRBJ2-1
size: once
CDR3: CASSWGGLSYEQFF
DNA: TGTGCCAGCAGCTGGGGTGGGCTATCGTATGAGCAGTTCTTC

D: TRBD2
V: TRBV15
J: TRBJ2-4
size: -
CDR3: CATSRIAGGNLAKNIQYF
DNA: TGTGCCACCAGCAGGATAGCGGGGGGGAATCTAGCCAAAAACATTCAGTACTTC

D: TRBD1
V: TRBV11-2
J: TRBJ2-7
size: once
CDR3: CASSLTDRRLYEQYF
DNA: TGTGCCAGCAGTTTAACGGACAGGAGACTTTACGAGCAGTACTTC

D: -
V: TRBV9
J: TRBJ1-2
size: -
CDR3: CASSVAVNYGYTF
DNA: TGTGCCAGCAGCGTAGCAGTAAACTATGGCTACACCTTC

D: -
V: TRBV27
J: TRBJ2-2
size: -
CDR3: CASRAGTHTGELFF
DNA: TGTGCCAGCAGGGCAGGGACCCACACCGGGGAGCTGTTTTTT

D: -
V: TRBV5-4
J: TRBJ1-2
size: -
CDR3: CASSLERGSNYGYTF
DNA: TGTGCCAGCAGCTTGGAGAGGGGGTCTAACTATGGCTACACCTTC

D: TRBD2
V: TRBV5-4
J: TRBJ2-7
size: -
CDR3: CASSLGTSGGSYEQYF
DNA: TGTGCCAGCAGCCTCGGGACTAGCGGGGGCTCCTACGAGCAGTACTTC

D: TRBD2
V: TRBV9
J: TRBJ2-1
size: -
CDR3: CASSVDPSGGANEQFF
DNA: TGTGCCAGCAGCGTAGATCCTAGCGGGGGGGCCAATGAGCAGTTCTTC

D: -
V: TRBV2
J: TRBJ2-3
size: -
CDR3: CASSRIPSRTDTQYF
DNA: TGTGCCAGCAGCAGGATCCCGAGCCGCACAGATACGCAGTATTTT

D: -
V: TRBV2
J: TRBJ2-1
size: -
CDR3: CASTGGGGLNEQFF
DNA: TGTGCCAGCACCGGAGGGGGAGGTCTTAATGAGCAGTTCTTC

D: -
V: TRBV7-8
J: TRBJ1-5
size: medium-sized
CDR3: CASSFLKLPSNQPQHF
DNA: TGTGCCAGCAGCTTTCTGAAGCTACCTAGCAATCAGCCCCAGCATTTT

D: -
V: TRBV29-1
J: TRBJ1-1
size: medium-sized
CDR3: CSVDGPGMDTEAFF
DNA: TGCAGCGTTGACGGCCCGGGGATGGACACTGAAGCTTTCTTT

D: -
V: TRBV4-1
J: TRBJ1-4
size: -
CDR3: CASSQVELPGEKLFF
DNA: TGCGCCAGCAGCCAAGTGGAGCTCCCGGGTGAAAAACTGTTTTTT

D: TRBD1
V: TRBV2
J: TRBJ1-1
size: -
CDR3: CASSGDRPEAFF
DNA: TGTGCCAGCAGCGGGGACAGGCCTGAAGCTTTCTTT

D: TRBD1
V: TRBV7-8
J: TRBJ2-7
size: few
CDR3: CASSQGRGLHEQYF
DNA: TGTGCCAGCAGCCAGGGCAGGGGGCTACACGAGCAGTACTTC

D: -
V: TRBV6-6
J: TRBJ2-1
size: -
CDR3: CASSYSGPSYNEQFF
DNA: TGTGCCAGCAGTTACTCGGGGCCTTCCTACAATGAGCAGTTCTTC

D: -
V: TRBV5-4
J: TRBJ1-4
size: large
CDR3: CASGRSGENEKLFF
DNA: TGTGCCAGCGGTCGGTCCGGTGAGAATGAAAAACTGTTTTTT

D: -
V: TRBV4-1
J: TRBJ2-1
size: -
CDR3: CASSQAGSSYNEQFF
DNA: TGCGCCAGCAGCCAAGCCGGGAGCTCCTACAATGAGCAGTTCTTC

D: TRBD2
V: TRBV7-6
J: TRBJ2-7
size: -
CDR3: CASSLASGSYEQYF
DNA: TGTGCCAGCAGCTTAGCTAGCGGGAGTTACGAGCAGTACTTC

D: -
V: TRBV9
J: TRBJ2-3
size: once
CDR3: CASSVEAATDTQYF
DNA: TGTGCCAGCAGCGTAGAGGCGGCCACAGATACGCAGTATTTT

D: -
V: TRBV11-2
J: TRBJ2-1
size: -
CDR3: CASSRGTVPYNEQFF
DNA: TGTGCCAGCAGCCGGGGGACAGTTCCCTACAATGAGCAGTTCTTC

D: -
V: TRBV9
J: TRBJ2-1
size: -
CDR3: CASSVGPARAHNEQFF
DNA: TGTGCCAGCAGCGTAGGGCCAGCGAGGGCCCACAATGAGCAGTTCTTC

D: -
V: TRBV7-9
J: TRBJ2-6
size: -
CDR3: CASSLFRGRFISGANVLTF
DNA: TGTGCCAGCAGCTTATTCCGGGGTCGATTTATATCTGGGGCCAACGTCCTGACTTTC

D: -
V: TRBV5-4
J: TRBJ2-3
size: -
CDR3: CASRSGTHSTDTQYF
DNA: TGTGCCAGCAGGTCCGGGACCCACAGCACAGATACGCAGTATTTT

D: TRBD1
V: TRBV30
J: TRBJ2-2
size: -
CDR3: CAWTGGTGELFF
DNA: TGTGCCTGGACAGGGGGCACCGGGGAGCTGTTTTTT

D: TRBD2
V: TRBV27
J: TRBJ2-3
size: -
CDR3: CASRRLAGTTDTQYF
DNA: TGTGCCAGCAGAAGACTAGCGGGAACCACAGATACGCAGTATTTT

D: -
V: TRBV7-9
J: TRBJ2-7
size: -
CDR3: CASSNGQTNPYEQYF
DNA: TGTGCCAGCAGCAACGGACAGACTAACCCCTACGAGCAGTACTTC

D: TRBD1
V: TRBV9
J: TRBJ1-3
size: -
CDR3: CASSTTNPRDRDAAAPGNTIYF
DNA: TGTGCCAGCAGCACAACTAACCCACGGGACAGGGATGCTGCCGCTCCTGGAAACACCATATATTTT

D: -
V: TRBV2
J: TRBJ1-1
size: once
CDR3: CASSEAGWGHKNTEAFF
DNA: TGTGCCAGCAGTGAAGCCGGGTGGGGACATAAGAACACTGAAGCTTTCTTT

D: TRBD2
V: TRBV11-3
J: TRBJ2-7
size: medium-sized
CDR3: CASSKGGGTSGSRGEQYF
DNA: TGTGCCAGCAGCAAAGGGGGAGGGACTAGCGGGAGTCGGGGTGAGCAGTACTTC

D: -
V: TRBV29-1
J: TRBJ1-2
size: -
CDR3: CSVSPVGGYTF
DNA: TGCAGCGTTAGCCCGGTAGGTGGCTACACCTTC

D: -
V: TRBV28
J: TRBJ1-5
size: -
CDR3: CASSLRGGRGNQPQHF
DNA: TGTGCCAGCAGTTTACGGGGGGGCCGGGGCAATCAGCCCCAGCATTTT

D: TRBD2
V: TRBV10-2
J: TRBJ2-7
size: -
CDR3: CASSALASYEQYF
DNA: TGCGCCAGCAGTGCACTAGCGTCCTACGAGCAGTACTTC

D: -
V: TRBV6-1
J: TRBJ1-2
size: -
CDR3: CASSERNGYGYTF
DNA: TGTGCCAGCAGTGAACGGAACGGCTATGGCTACACCTTC

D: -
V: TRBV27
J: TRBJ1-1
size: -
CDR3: CASSSGHGLLGEGKNTEAFF
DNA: TGTGCCAGCAGTTCGGGGCACGGCCTACTGGGGGAGGGGAAAAACACTGAAGCTTTCTTT

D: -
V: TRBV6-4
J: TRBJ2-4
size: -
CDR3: CASSGRQALAKNIQYF
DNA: TGTGCCAGCAGTGGCAGACAGGCGCTAGCCAAAAACATTCAGTACTTC